The rows below give T cell receptor beta chains drawn from one sample of a study of T cell responses to AZD1222 COVID-19 vaccine. Profiling relied on immunoSEQ multiplex PCR, and the TCRdb table lists in-frame clones only, not all of them. Seen here are 100,000 to 150,000 clones, around 87% observed once, and the top ten hold less than 11%. The sequencing here drew on peripheral blood, taken on day 0 of AZD1222 vaccination. Receptor source: an adult in good health. The CDR3 runs from the conserved cysteine through the conserved F or W. The order of the fields is J gene, CDR3 length, clone size, V gene, D gene, CDR3 protein, CDR3 DNA. The D gene is left open where the match is weak. Clone size appears in some rows only: once, few, many, or a class for an expanded clone.

J gene: TRBJ2-3
CDR3 length: 16
clone size: NA
V gene: TRBV2
D gene: TRBD2
CDR3 protein: CASSEASGGFTDTQYF
CDR3 DNA: TGTGCCAGCAGTGAAGCTAGCGGGGGTTTCACAGATACGCAGTATTTT

J gene: TRBJ1-1
CDR3 length: 13
clone size: few
V gene: TRBV5-4
D gene: NA
CDR3 protein: CASSIQRAAEAFF
CDR3 DNA: TGTGCCAGCAGCATTCAACGGGCAGCTGAAGCTTTCTTT

J gene: TRBJ2-7
CDR3 length: 14
clone size: once
V gene: TRBV4-1
D gene: TRBD1
CDR3 protein: CASRGTDFSYEQYF
CDR3 DNA: TGCGCCAGCAGAGGGACAGATTTCTCCTACGAGCAGTACTTC

J gene: TRBJ2-7
CDR3 length: 15
clone size: NA
V gene: TRBV2
D gene: NA
CDR3 protein: CASSTPGLGSYEQYF
CDR3 DNA: TGTGCCAGCAGCACCCCGGGGTTAGGCTCCTACGAGCAGTACTTC

J gene: TRBJ2-7
CDR3 length: 15
clone size: NA
V gene: TRBV30
D gene: NA
CDR3 protein: CAWNNPSDTSYEQYF
CDR3 DNA: TGTGCCTGGAATAACCCCTCGGACACCTCCTACGAGCAGTACTTC

J gene: TRBJ1-2
CDR3 length: 11
clone size: NA
V gene: TRBV29-1
D gene: NA
CDR3 protein: CSAAGLEGYTF
CDR3 DNA: TGCAGCGCCGCCGGACTGGAAGGCTACACCTTC

J gene: TRBJ2-1
CDR3 length: 15
clone size: NA
V gene: TRBV11-1
D gene: NA
CDR3 protein: CASSWVGGSYNEQFF
CDR3 DNA: TGTGCCAGCAGCTGGGTGGGAGGCTCCTACAATGAGCAGTTCTTC

J gene: TRBJ2-5
CDR3 length: 14
clone size: NA
V gene: TRBV28
D gene: NA
CDR3 protein: CASSAGEKQETQYF
CDR3 DNA: TGTGCCAGCAGTGCCGGTGAGAAACAAGAGACCCAGTACTTC

J gene: TRBJ2-7
CDR3 length: 15
clone size: NA
V gene: TRBV20-1
D gene: TRBD1
CDR3 protein: CSASLGTGGPYEQYF
CDR3 DNA: TGCAGTGCTAGTCTCGGGACAGGGGGTCCCTACGAGCAGTACTTC

J gene: TRBJ1-1
CDR3 length: 13
clone size: NA
V gene: TRBV6-5
D gene: NA
CDR3 protein: CASSRTVGTEAFF
CDR3 DNA: TGTGCCAGCAGCCGGACCGTGGGCACTGAAGCTTTCTTT

J gene: TRBJ2-3
CDR3 length: 15
clone size: once
V gene: TRBV29-1
D gene: TRBD2
CDR3 protein: CSMTGGGGRADTQYF
CDR3 DNA: TGCAGCATGACAGGCGGCGGGGGGCGGGCAGATACGCAGTATTTT

J gene: TRBJ1-6
CDR3 length: 16
clone size: few
V gene: TRBV15
D gene: NA
CDR3 protein: CATSTGVMGRVSPLHF
CDR3 DNA: TGTGCCACCAGCACAGGGGTCATGGGGAGGGTATCACCCCTCCACTTT

J gene: TRBJ2-3
CDR3 length: 15
clone size: NA
V gene: TRBV24-1
D gene: TRBD1
CDR3 protein: CATSDFRGPADTQYF
CDR3 DNA: TGTGCCACCAGTGATTTTAGGGGGCCCGCAGATACGCAGTATTTT

J gene: TRBJ2-6
CDR3 length: 15
clone size: NA
V gene: TRBV19
D gene: NA
CDR3 protein: CASSILSSGANVLTF
CDR3 DNA: TGTGCCAGTAGTATCCTAAGCTCTGGGGCCAACGTCCTGACTTTC

J gene: TRBJ1-2
CDR3 length: 13
clone size: NA
V gene: TRBV28
D gene: NA
CDR3 protein: CASSLRGNYGYTF
CDR3 DNA: TGTGCCAGCAGTCTAAGGGGGAACTATGGCTACACCTTC

J gene: TRBJ2-3
CDR3 length: 15
clone size: NA
V gene: TRBV6-1
D gene: TRBD1
CDR3 protein: CASSEQGQGTDTQYF
CDR3 DNA: TGTGCCAGCAGTGAACAAGGACAGGGAACAGATACGCAGTATTTT

J gene: TRBJ2-3
CDR3 length: 17
clone size: NA
V gene: TRBV9
D gene: TRBD2
CDR3 protein: CASSPTLAGDRADTQYF
CDR3 DNA: TGTGCCAGCAGCCCAACTTTAGCGGGAGATCGGGCAGATACGCAGTATTTT

J gene: TRBJ1-2
CDR3 length: 15
clone size: once
V gene: TRBV6-1
D gene: TRBD1
CDR3 protein: CASSEAQGAGHGYTF
CDR3 DNA: TGTGCCAGCAGTGAAGCCCAGGGGGCTGGTCATGGCTACACCTTC

J gene: TRBJ2-2
CDR3 length: 15
clone size: NA
V gene: TRBV5-1
D gene: TRBD2
CDR3 protein: CASSFRGANTGELFF
CDR3 DNA: TGCGCCAGCAGCTTTCGGGGGGCGAACACCGGGGAGCTGTTTTTT

J gene: TRBJ2-5
CDR3 length: 14
clone size: NA
V gene: TRBV25-1
D gene: NA
CDR3 protein: CASSGLHLQETQYF
CDR3 DNA: TGTGCCAGCAGTGGCTTGCACCTCCAAGAGACCCAGTACTTC

J gene: TRBJ2-1
CDR3 length: 14
clone size: NA
V gene: TRBV30
D gene: NA
CDR3 protein: CAWSGAGEYNEQFF
CDR3 DNA: TGTGCCTGGAGTGGGGCAGGGGAATACAATGAGCAGTTCTTC

J gene: TRBJ1-1
CDR3 length: 15
clone size: NA
V gene: TRBV27
D gene: NA
CDR3 protein: CASSTKWGGDTEAFF
CDR3 DNA: TGTGCCAGCAGTACAAAATGGGGGGGGGACACTGAAGCTTTCTTT

J gene: TRBJ2-5
CDR3 length: 15
clone size: NA
V gene: TRBV24-1
D gene: TRBD2
CDR3 protein: CATSDRSGRGETQYF
CDR3 DNA: TGTGCCACCAGTGATAGGAGCGGGAGGGGAGAGACCCAGTACTTC

J gene: TRBJ2-1
CDR3 length: 17
clone size: NA
V gene: TRBV11-2
D gene: TRBD2
CDR3 protein: CASSLDHLLAGYNEQFF
CDR3 DNA: TGTGCCAGCAGCTTAGATCATCTACTAGCGGGGTACAATGAGCAGTTCTTC

J gene: TRBJ1-1
CDR3 length: 17
clone size: NA
V gene: TRBV2
D gene: TRBD1
CDR3 protein: CASSLTGGRMGNTEAFF
CDR3 DNA: TGTGCCAGCAGCTTGACAGGGGGAAGGATGGGGAACACTGAAGCTTTCTTT

J gene: TRBJ2-7
CDR3 length: 16
clone size: once
V gene: TRBV4-1
D gene: TRBD1
CDR3 protein: CASSQGRQGGTYEQYF
CDR3 DNA: TGCGCCAGCAGCCAGGGAAGACAGGGGGGTACCTACGAGCAGTACTTC

J gene: TRBJ1-3
CDR3 length: 16
clone size: few
V gene: TRBV18
D gene: NA
CDR3 protein: CASSPTGQRTWDTIYF
CDR3 DNA: TGTGCCAGCTCACCAACCGGACAGCGGACTTGGGACACCATATATTTT